This T cell receptor (beta chain) derives from a study of technical replicates of blood from a few donors. Trimming removed 5 bases from V and 5 bases from J; junction bases left unmatched: 12. Per germline, CDR1 SEHNR and CDR2 FQNEAQ (reference sequence). This CDR3 is built from 16 residues. Generated by immunoSEQ multiplex PCR, the TCRdb table keeps only in-frame clones and is missing some. The sample contains tens of thousands of clones, 90% to 95% of which appear only once. The gene calls are TRBV7-9 and TRBJ2-5; 9 positions agree with TRBD2. The sequencing input was T cells isolated from PBMCs. The clonotype comes from a human donor in good health. DNA of the CDR3: TGTGCCAGCAGCGTGGTGGTGGCGGGAGGGTTGGAGACCCAGTACTTC. Its protein product is CASSVVVAGGLETQYF. The full variable domain, rest sourced from reference TRBV7-9 and TRBJ2-5, is DTGVSQNPRHKITKRGQNVTFRCDPISEHNRLYWYRQTLGQGPEFLTYFQNEAQLEKSRLLSDRFSAERPKGSFSTLEIQRTEQGDSAMYLCASSVVVAGGLETQYFGPGTRLLVL.